This paragraph reports one TCR beta chain. Participant-given clinical history determined each cohort assignment. The assay was immunoSEQ multiplex PCR, and TCRdb's table has in-frame clones only and misses some. Of about 460,000 clones listed, roughly nine tenths are singletons. These data come from a study of blood T cell repertoires in COVID-19. Turning to the study itself: Samples came from the United States, Italy and Spain, spanning acute and convalescent COVID-19.

The V end lost 1 base, the J end lost 7 bases, and 11 bases lay between the germline ends. The germline V gene encodes CDR1 SGHRS and CDR2 YFSETQ. The length of the CDR3 is 14 residues. Sequencing input: PBMCs or T cells enriched from blood (not recorded which). The chain employs TRBV5-1 and TRBJ1-4, with a weak D call TRBD1 (5 bases). This receptor was obtained from an older woman who had recovered from COVID-19. The CDR3 loop reads CASSLRQWGEKLFF. The CDR3 DNA follows: TGCGCCAGCAGCTTGAGACAGTGGGGTGAAAAACTGTTTTTT.